This TCR beta chain appears in the sequencing data of a study of blood T cells in healthy people across ages. Study conclusions and caveats: It was not possible, with unsorted PBMCs, to conclusively compare naive and antigen-experienced cells.

Primers used in a second PCR of roughly 7 to 12 cycles were a sample-barcoded 5' primer and a J-beta primer mix. A single record per CDR3 protein comes from TCRdb applying MiXCR to the 5' RACE reads. The sample lists roughly 800,000 distinct CDR3 sequences, roughly 50% occurring once. This clonotype was recorded a few times. Its antigen is as yet unknown. The TCR was taken from a man older than 75 in good health. The specimen sequenced was blood.

In DNA form, the CDR3 reads TGTGCCAGCAGTCCGGAGGGGAATTTAGATACGCAGTATTTT. As protein: CASSPEGNLDTQYF. The chain links TRBV2 to TRBJ2-3; perhaps TRBD2 as D (6 bases). Between the trimmed V and J ends, which lost 5 bases and 5 bases, there was a span of 14 bases. The CDR3 covers 14 residues. Germline V gene lookup returns CDR1 SNHLY and CDR2 FYNNEI.